Below, 4 T cell receptor beta chains from the same sample are listed, as sequenced in a study of shared T cell receptors in the human thymus. Some clones are missing from TCRdb's copy, which holds only in-frame ones; the method was immunoSEQ multiplex PCR. This sample has about 610,000 clones, with around 87% found just once. These data were also filed under a second study, of human thymus T cells.

Sequenced material: thymocytes. The receptor set was obtained from a boy in the first two years of life with a congenital heart defect.

The chain uses TRBV7-8 and TRBJ2-1; 15 nucleotides line up with TRBD2. The CDR3 covers 17 residues. Per the germline V gene, CDR1 is SGHVS and CDR2 is FQNEAQ. J lost 8 bases, V lost 5 bases, and 10 bases had no gene match. CDR3 amino acids: CASSPRGLAGGVDEQFF. The CDR3 DNA sequence: TGTGCCAGCAGCCCCCGCGGACTAGCGGGAGGGGTAGATGAGCAGTTCTTC.

The chain links TRBV4-2 to TRBJ2-7; TRBD2 matches 13 bases. CDR3 size: 18 residues. Germline CDR1 reads LGHNA; CDR2 reads YNFKEQ. V shed 0 bases, J shed 6 bases, and the junction held 11 bases outside the gene matches. This CDR3 is CASSQDSGLAGDPPEQYF. The CDR3 DNA reads TGTGCCAGCAGCCAAGATAGCGGACTAGCGGGAGATCCCCCCGAGCAGTACTTC.

As regards this clone: The DNA is left out, because the CDR3 cannot be placed on it with certainty; the CDR3 is given as TCRdb lists it. The chain recombines TRBV27 with TRBJ2-3; the tabulated D call, TRBD2, remains unverified against the DNA. The CDR3 is 15 amino acids long, termini counted. Germline CDR1 reads MNHEY; CDR2 reads SMNVEV (reference sequence). This chain's CDR3 is CASSSSGVHTDTQYF.

The chain couples TRBV27 to TRBJ2-7, with TRBD2 matching 11 bases. This CDR3 spans 21 amino acids. V was pared by 0 bases and J by 7 bases, with 23 bases of the junction left unmatched. Germline CDR1 MNHEY, CDR2 SMNVEV (reference sequence). CDR3 sequence reads: CASSLSGEDRGLADRIMEQYF. The CDR3 nucleotides are TGTGCCAGCAGTTTATCCGGGGAGGACAGGGGACTAGCGGACCGGATAATGGAGCAGTACTTC.